One T cell receptor (beta chain) is described in this entry. This receptor's antigen is unknown. Per-base quality was not reported, and no clone a single base away is much larger than it. This sample stems from a study of CD4+ T cells in melanoma (dated by TCRdb to 2021 to 2024). Context from the whole study: Neoantigen-specific CD4+ T cells in human melanoma were investigated in the study.

Libraries were made using the immunoSEQ multiplex PCR assay. This is the immuneACCESS table as TCRdb keeps it, with only in-frame sequences that have V and J called. A part of the clones is gone; compared with another copy, unresolved V genes explain less than half, and the rest is unexplained. The sample table records around 10,000 clones; about 70% of these occur just once. The ten largest clones capture approximately 9.9% of the sample. Overall results and qualifications from the work: Neoantigen-specific CD4+ T cells in melanoma were reported to have a range of differentiation states. The report described a correlation between neoantigen-specific CD4+ T cells and the function of CD8+ T cells, macrophages and B cells.

Donors were patients with melanoma. The germline V gene sets CDR1 to SGDLS and CDR2 to YYNGEE. V lost 4 bases and J lost 3 bases; the stretch between them is 13 bases long. The CDR3 has 14 amino acids, counting the end cysteine and phenylalanine. CDR3 DNA only is kept here, 42 bases in frame from base 1. The sequence was collected from a human donor with melanoma. Specimen: cells from a culture (not recorded whether cultured in vitro). This chain joins TRBV9 to TRBJ1-2; matching of 6 bases hints at TRBD1 as the D gene. The CDR3 loop reads CASSLRTGYYGYTF. The DNA sequence follows: TGTGCCAGCAGCCTGAGAACAGGGTACTATGGCTACACCTTC.